This T cell receptor beta chain was retrieved from a study of cytomegalovirus exposure and HLA in healthy donors. On the study more broadly: The Caucasian-associated ancestry cluster held around 81% of more than 350 genotyped donors. The study, taken as a whole, reports: There were some public TCRs occurring in many donors, but most TCR sequences were rare. Several of the most significant clusters were apparently associated with common viral pathogens in a later analysis.

About this clone itself: The antigen is undetermined.

The primer mix had 60 Vbeta and 13 Jbeta primers. Some clones are missing from TCRdb's copy, which holds only in-frame ones; the method was immunoSEQ multiplex PCR. The sample has about 120,000 clones, roughly 80% seen once; the top ten hold almost 5%. The germline V gene has CDR1 GTSNPN and CDR2 SVGIG (reference sequence). V was pared by 2 bases and J by 8 bases, with 13 bases between. The CDR3 loop spans 12 amino acids. This sequence was found in a man in his fifties or sixties in good health and CMV-seropositive. The chain links TRBV30 to TRBJ2-7; D unresolved. Sequencing was performed on PBMCs. This chain's CDR3 is CAWSPGSAQQYF. As DNA, the CDR3 is TGTGCCTGGAGTCCCGGGTCTGCCCAGCAGTACTTC.